The clone carrying this T cell receptor (beta chain) has only a few counts. Its antigen remains unknown. Newly diagnosed hyperthyroidism donors, aged 18 to 65, duration under 2 months. The data were obtained in a study of Graves' ophthalmopathy and Graves' hyperthyroidism. Background on the study: The stable label applied to hyperthyroidism with no ophthalmopathy within 18 months of follow-up. Findings and caveats of the study: Most thyroid-expanded clonotypes exceeding 0.001 frequency were also found in blood.

Investigators amplified TCR beta CDR3 regions from RNA transcripts. First-round RT-PCR employed HTBI primers, with a second-round multiplex PCR after it. One entry per CDR3 protein, called by TCRdb with MiXCR from the multiplex PCR reads. This sample has about 1.1 million distinct CDR3 sequences, with about two fifths found just once. The CDR3 sequence is 13 residues long. The germline V gene encodes CDR1 SGHTA and CDR2 FQGNSA. V shed 6 bases and J shed 6 bases, with 11 bases lying between them. This chain joins TRBV7-2 and TRBJ2-2; D uncertain. The source is an adult man with Graves' hyperthyroidism. The specimen sequenced was peripheral blood or thyroid tissue (not recorded which). The CDR3 DNA is TGTGCCAGCAGTTACTCGATTTCCGGGGAGCTGTTTTTT. It yields the protein CASSYSISGELFF.